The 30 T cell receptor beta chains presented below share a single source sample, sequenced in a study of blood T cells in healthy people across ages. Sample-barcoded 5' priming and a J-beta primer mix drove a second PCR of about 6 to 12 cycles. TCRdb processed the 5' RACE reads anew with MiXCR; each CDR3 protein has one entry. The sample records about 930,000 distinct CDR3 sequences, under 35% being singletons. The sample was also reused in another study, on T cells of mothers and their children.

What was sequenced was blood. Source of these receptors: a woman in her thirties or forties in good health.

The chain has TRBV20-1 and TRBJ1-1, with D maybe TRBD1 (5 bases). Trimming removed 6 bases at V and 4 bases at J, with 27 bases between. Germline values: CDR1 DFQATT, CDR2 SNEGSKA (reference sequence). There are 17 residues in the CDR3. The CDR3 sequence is CSAFIAGTLTSSTEAFF. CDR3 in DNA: TGCAGTGCCTTCATAGCCGGGACCCTTACCAGTTCCACTGAAGCTTTCTTT.

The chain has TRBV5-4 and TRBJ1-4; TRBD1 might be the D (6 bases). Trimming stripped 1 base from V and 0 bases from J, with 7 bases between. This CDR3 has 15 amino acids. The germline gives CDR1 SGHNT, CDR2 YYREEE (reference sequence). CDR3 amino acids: CASSLRTATNEKLFF. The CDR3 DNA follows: TGTGCCAGCAGCTTGCGGACAGCAACTAATGAAAAACTGTTTTTT.

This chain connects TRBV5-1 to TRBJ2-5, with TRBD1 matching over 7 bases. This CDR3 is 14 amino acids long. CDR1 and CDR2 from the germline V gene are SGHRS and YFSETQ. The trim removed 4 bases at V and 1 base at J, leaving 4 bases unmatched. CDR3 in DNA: TGCGCCAGCAGCATACAGGGGACCCAAGAGACCCAGTACTTC. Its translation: CASSIQGTQETQYF.

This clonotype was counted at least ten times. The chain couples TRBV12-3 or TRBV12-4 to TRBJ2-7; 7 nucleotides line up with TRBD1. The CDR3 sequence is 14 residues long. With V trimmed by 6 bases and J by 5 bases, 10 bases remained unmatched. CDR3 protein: CASSHQTGSHEQYF. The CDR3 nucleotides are TGTGCCAGCAGCCATCAGACAGGGAGCCACGAGCAGTACTTC.

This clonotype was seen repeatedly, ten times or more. This CDR3 reads CASSSPRASGGARETQYF. Written as DNA, the CDR3 is TGTGCCAGCAGCTCGCCGAGAGCTAGCGGGGGGGCCCGGGAGACCCAGTACTTC. The J gene is TRBJ2-5, the V gene TRBV11-2, with 12 bases matching TRBD2. Trimming at V came to 4 bases and at J to 5 bases, leaving 14 bases not matched to a gene. Germline V gives CDR1 SGHAT, CDR2 FQNNGV. This CDR3 contains 18 residues.

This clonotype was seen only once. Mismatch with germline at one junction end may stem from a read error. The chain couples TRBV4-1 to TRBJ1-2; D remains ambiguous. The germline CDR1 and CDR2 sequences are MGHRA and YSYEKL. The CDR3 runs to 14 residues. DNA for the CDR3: TGCGTCAGCAATCCTTCGGAGAGTAACTATGGCTACACCTTC. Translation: CVSNPSESNYGYTF.

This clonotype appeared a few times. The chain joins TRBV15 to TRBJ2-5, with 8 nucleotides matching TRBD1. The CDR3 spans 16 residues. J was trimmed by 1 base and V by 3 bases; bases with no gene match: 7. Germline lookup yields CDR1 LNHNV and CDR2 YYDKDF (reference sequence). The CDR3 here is CATSRLRQGAQETQYF. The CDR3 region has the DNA TGTGCCACCAGCAGGCTGAGGCAGGGGGCCCAAGAGACCCAGTACTTC.

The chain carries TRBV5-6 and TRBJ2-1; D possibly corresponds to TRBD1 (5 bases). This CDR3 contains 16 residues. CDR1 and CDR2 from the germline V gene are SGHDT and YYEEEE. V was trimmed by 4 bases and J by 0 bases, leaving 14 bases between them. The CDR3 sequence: CASSGATVVSYNEQFF. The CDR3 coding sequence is TGTGCCAGCAGCGGAGCGACAGTGGTCTCCTACAATGAGCAGTTCTTC.

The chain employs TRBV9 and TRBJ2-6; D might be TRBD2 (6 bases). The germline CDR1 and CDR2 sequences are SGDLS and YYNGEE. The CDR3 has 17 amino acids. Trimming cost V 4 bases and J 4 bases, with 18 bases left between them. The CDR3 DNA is TGTGCCAGCAGCACACGGGGAGGAGGGATCGGGGCCAACGTCCTGACTTTC. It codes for CASSTRGGGIGANVLTF. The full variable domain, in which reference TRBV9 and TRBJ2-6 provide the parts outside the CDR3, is DSGVTQTPKHLITATGQRVTLRCSPRSGDLSVYWYQQSLDQGLQFLIQYYNGEERAKGNILERFSAQQFPDLHSELNLSSLELGDSALYFCASSTRGGGIGANVLTFGAGSRLTVL.

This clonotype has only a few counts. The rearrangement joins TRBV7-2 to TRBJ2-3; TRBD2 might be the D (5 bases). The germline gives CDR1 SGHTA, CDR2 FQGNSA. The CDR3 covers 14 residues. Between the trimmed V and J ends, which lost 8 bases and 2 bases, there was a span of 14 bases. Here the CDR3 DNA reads TGTGCCAGCTTAGAATCCGGACTCACAGATACGCAGTATTTT. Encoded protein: CASLESGLTDTQYF.

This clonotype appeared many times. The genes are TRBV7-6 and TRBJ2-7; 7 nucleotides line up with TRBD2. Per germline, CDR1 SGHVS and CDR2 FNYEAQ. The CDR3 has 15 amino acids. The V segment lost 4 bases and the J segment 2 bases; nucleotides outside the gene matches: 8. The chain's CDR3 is CASSSLADLTYEQYF. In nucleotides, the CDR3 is TGTGCCAGCAGCTCCCTAGCGGACTTAACCTACGAGCAGTACTTC.

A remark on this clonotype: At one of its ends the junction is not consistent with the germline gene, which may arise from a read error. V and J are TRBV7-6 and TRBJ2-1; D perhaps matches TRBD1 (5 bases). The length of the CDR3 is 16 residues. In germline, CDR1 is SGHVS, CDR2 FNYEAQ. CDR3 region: CASSQEKGSIHNEQFF. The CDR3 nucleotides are TGCGCCAGCAGCCAAGAGAAGGGGTCAATCCACAATGAGCAGTTCTTC.

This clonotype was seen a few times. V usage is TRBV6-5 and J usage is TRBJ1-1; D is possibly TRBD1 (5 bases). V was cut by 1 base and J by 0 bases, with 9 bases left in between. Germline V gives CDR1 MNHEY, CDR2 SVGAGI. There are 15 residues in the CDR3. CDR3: CASSYWGRLNTEAFF. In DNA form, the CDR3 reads TGTGCCAGCAGTTACTGGGGACGGCTGAACACTGAAGCTTTCTTT.

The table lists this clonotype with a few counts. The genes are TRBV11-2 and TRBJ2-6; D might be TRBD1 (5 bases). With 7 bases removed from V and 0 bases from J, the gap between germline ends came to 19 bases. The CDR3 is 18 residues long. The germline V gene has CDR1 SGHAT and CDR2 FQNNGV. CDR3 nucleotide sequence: TGTGCCAGCACCACAGCTTTTAGGGGCCTCTCTGGGGCCAACGTCCTGACTTTC. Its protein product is CASTTAFRGLSGANVLTF.

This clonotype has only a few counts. The CDR3 here is CASSPLGQNGYTF. DNA of the CDR3: TGTGCCAGCTCACCACTCGGACAGAATGGCTACACCTTC. This chain links TRBV18 with TRBJ1-2; D is perhaps TRBD1 (6 bases). Germline V CDR1 and CDR2: KGHSH, LQKENI. CDR3 size: 13 residues. Between the trimmed V and J ends, which lost 1 base and 6 bases, there was a span of 9 bases.

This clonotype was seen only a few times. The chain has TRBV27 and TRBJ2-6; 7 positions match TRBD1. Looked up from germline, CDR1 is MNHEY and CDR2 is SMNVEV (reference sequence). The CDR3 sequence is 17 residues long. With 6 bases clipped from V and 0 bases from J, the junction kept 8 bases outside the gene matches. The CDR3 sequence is CASRAGTVNSGANVLTF. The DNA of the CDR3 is TGTGCCAGCAGAGCAGGGACAGTCAACTCTGGGGCCAACGTCCTGACTTTC.

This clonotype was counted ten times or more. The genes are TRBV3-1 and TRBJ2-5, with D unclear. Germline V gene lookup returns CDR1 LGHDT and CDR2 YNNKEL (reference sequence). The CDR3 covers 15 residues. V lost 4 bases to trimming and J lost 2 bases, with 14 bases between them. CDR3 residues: CASSRLFEGQETQYF. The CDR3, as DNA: TGTGCCAGCAGCCGCCTTTTCGAAGGGCAAGAGACCCAGTACTTC.

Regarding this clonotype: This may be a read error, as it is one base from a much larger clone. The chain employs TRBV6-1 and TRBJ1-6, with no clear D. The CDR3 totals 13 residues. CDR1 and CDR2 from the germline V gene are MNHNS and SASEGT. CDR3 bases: TGCGGGTCGACAATTGTGGAGAATTCACCCCTCCACTTT. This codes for CGSTIVENSPLHF.

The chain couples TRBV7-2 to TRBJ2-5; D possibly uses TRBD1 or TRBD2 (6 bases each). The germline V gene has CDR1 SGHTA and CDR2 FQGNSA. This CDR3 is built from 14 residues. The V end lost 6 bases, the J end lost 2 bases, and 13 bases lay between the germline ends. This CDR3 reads CASRGGQRQETQYF. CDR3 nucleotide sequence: TGTGCCAGCAGGGGAGGACAGCGGCAAGAGACCCAGTACTTC.

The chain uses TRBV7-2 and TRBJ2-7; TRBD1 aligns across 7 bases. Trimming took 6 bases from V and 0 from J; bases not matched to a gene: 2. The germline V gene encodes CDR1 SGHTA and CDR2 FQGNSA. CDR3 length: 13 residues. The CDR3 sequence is CASSTGASYEQYF. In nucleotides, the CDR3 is TGTGCCAGCAGTACAGGGGCCTCCTACGAGCAGTACTTC.

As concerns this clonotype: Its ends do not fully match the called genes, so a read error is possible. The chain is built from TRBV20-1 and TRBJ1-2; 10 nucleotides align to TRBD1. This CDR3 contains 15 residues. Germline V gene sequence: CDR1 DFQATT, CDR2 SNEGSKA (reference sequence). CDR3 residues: CSANSSPGQGHGCTF. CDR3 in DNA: TGCAGTGCTAACTCCTCCCCGGGACAGGGGCATGGCTGCACCTTC.

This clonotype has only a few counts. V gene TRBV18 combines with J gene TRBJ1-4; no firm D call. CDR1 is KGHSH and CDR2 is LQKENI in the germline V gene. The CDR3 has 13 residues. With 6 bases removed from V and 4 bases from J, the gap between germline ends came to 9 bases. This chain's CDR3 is CASSPDGNEKLFF. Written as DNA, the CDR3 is TGTGCCAGCTCCCCGGACGGTAATGAAAAACTGTTTTTT.

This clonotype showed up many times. The CDR3 region is CASSHQGNYGYTF. In nucleotides, the CDR3 is TGTGCCAGTTCTCACCAGGGTAACTATGGCTACACCTTC. This chain joins TRBV6-2 or TRBV6-3 and TRBJ1-2; possibly TRBD1 for D (5 bases). This CDR3 has 13 residues. Deletions cut 9 bases from V and 1 base from J, with 12 bases between. Germline V CDR1 and CDR2: MNHEY, SVGEGT.

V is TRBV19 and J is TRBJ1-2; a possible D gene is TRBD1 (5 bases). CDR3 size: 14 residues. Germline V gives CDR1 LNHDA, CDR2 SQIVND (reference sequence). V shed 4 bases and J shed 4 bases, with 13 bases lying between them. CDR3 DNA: TGTGCCAGTAGTAGTGCGGACAAGTCCTATGGCTACACCTTC. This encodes CASSSADKSYGYTF.

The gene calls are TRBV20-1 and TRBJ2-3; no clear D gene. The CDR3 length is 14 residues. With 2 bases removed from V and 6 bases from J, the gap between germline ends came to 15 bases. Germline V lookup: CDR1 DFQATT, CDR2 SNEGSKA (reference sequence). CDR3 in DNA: TGCAGTGCTAGAAGCGCCCGCGGCAAGGATACGCAGTATTTT. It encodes CSARSARGKDTQYF.

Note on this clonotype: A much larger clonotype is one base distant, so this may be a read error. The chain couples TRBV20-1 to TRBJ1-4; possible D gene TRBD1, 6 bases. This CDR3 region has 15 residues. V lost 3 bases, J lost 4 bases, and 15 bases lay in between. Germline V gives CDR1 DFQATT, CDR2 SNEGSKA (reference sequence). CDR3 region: CSASPQGGVNEKLFF. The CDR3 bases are TGCAGTGCTAGTCCACAGGGTGGGGTTAATGAAAAACTGTTTTTT.

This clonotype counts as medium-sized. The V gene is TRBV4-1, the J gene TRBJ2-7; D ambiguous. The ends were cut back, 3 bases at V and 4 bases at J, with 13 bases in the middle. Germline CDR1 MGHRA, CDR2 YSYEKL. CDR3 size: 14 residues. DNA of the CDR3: TGCGCCAGCAGCCACGCCTTACTTAGTTACGAGCAGTACTTC. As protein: CASSHALLSYEQYF.

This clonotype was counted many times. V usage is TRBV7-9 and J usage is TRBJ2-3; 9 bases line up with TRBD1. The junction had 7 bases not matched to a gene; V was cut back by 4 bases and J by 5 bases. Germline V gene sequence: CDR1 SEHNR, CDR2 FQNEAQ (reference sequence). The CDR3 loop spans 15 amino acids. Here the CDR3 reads CASSSPGQGRDTQYF. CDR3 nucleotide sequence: TGTGCCAGCAGCTCACCGGGACAGGGTCGAGATACGCAGTATTTT.

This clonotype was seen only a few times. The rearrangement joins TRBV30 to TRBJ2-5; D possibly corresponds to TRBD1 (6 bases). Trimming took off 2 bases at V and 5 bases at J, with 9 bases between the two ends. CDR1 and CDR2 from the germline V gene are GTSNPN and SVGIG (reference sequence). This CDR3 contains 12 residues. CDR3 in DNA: TGTGCCTGGAGTTCAGGGGCGGAGACCCAGTACTTC. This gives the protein CAWSSGAETQYF.

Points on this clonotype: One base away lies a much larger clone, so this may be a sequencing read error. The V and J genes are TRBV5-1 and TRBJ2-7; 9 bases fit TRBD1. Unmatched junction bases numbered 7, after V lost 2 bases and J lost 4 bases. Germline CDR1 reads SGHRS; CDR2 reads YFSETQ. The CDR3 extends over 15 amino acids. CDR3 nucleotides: TGCGCCAGCAGCTTCGGGACAGGGATGCGATACGAGCAGTACTTC. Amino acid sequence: CASSFGTGMRYEQYF.